The 29 T cell receptor beta chains reported below all come from one sample, sequenced in a study of cytomegalovirus exposure and HLA in healthy donors. The PCR was carried out with 60 Vbeta primers and 13 Jbeta primers. Generated by immunoSEQ multiplex PCR, the TCRdb table keeps only in-frame clones and is missing some. Of 150,000 or so clones in the sample, 60% to 80% were seen once. Sequencing was done on a sample of PBMCs. These receptor sequences come from a man aged 25-45 years in good health and CMV-seropositive.

This chain joins TRBV10-3 and TRBJ1-3; D gene unclear. V lost 5 bases to trimming and J lost 0 bases, with 17 bases between them. CDR1 and CDR2 (germline): ENHRY, SYGVKD. The CDR3 length is 17 residues. The CDR3 loop is CAISPSLTGSSGNTIYF. DNA for the CDR3: TGTGCCATCAGTCCCTCTCTGACGGGGAGCTCTGGAAACACCATATATTTT.

The chain employs TRBV5-4 and TRBJ2-7; D remains unclear. From germline, CDR1 is SGHNT and CDR2 YYREEE (reference sequence). V lost 0 bases to trimming and J lost 5 bases, with 15 bases between them. The CDR3 consists of 15 residues. In DNA, the CDR3 is TGTGCCAGCAGCTTGGAAACGGGTTCTTTCGACGAGCAGTACTTC. Its translation is CASSLETGSFDEQYF.

This rearrangement joins TRBV28 to TRBJ2-7, with D perhaps matching TRBD1 (6 bases). With 9 bases removed from V and 3 bases from J, the gap between germline ends came to 21 bases. The CDR3 totals 15 residues. CDR1 is MDHEN, CDR2 SYDVKM, per germline. The CDR3 DNA reads as TGTGCCAGTCAAAGACCGGGACACCGGATCTACGAGCAGTACTTC. Protein: CASQRPGHRIYEQYF. Using reference TRBV28 and TRBJ2-7 for the parts outside the CDR3, the full variable domain is DVKVTQSSRYLVKRTGEKVFLECVQDMDHENMFWYRQDPGLGLRLIYFSYDVKMKEKGDIPEGYSVSREKKERFSLILESASTNQTSMYLCASQRPGHRIYEQYFGPGTRLTVT.

The chain's CDR3 is CASSEVQGNTEAFF. In DNA, the CDR3 is TGTGCCAGCAGTGAGGTACAGGGTAACACTGAAGCTTTCTTT. J is TRBJ1-1 and V is TRBV6-1; weak D call: TRBD1 (6 bases). Trimming pared 3 bases from V and 2 bases from J, leaving 10 bases between. The CDR3 totals 14 residues. Germline V lookup: CDR1 MNHNS, CDR2 SASEGT.

V gene TRBV7-9 combines with J gene TRBJ1-1; 9 positions match TRBD1. Losses at the gene ends were 5 bases for V and 3 bases for J; bases not matched to a gene: 7. The CDR3 runs 15 residues. Germline CDR1 reads SEHNR; CDR2 reads FQNEAQ (reference sequence). The CDR3 bases are TGTGCCAGCAGCCAACAGGGGGCTGTGTACACTGAAGCTTTCTTT. Its protein is CASSQQGAVYTEAFF.

The rearrangement links TRBV5-1 to TRBJ1-1; possible D gene TRBD1, 6 bases. The V end lost 1 base, the J end lost 3 bases, and 10 bases lay between the germline ends. Per germline, CDR1 SGHRS and CDR2 YFSETQ. This CDR3 region has 14 residues. CDR3 nucleotide sequence: TGCGCCAGCAGCTTGAGGGGGAAGGACACTGAAGCTTTCTTT. This codes for CASSLRGKDTEAFF.

This sequence joins TRBV9 and TRBJ2-3, with a tentative D call TRBD2 (6 bases). Germline V gene lookup returns CDR1 SGDLS and CDR2 YYNGEE. The CDR3 sequence is 12 residues long. The germline V and J ends were trimmed by 3 bases and 6 bases, with 8 bases remaining between them. DNA of the CDR3: TGTGCCAGCAGCGCCCGGGAGGATACGCAGTATTTT. Translation gives CASSAREDTQYF.

CDR3 residues: CASSLGRQGATGANVLTF. CDR3 bases: TGCGCCAGCAGCTTGGGGCGACAGGGGGCTACTGGGGCCAACGTCCTGACTTTC. The chain is built from TRBV5-1 and TRBJ2-6; 10 positions agree with TRBD1. The CDR3 is 18 amino acids. Trimming at V came to 0 bases and at J to 2 bases, leaving 5 bases not matched to a gene. Germline CDR1 and CDR2: SGHRS and YFSETQ. Together with reference TRBV5-1 and TRBJ2-6, the CDR3 gives the full variable domain: KAGVTQTPRYLIKTRGQQVTLSCSPISGHRSVSWYQQTPGQGLQFLFEYFSETQRNKGNFPGRFSGRQFSNSRSEMNVSTLELGDSALYLCASSLGRQGATGANVLTFGAGSRLTVL.

The rearrangement uses TRBV30 and TRBJ1-2; 8 bases agree with TRBD1. Germline CDR1 GTSNPN, CDR2 SVGIG (reference sequence). This CDR3 region has 13 residues. J gave up 4 bases and V 2 bases, and 3 bases lay outside the gene matches. The CDR3 region has the DNA TGTGCCTGGAGTTCCCAGGGGGCCTATGGCTACACCTTC. Amino acids: CAWSSQGAYGYTF.

The gene calls are TRBV29-1 and TRBJ2-5; D is unresolved. Germline V gene sequence: CDR1 SQVTM, CDR2 ANQGSEA. Trimming pared 5 bases from V and 4 bases from J, leaving 8 bases between. This CDR3 spans 11 amino acids. This chain's CDR3 is CSVLERETQYF. The CDR3 DNA sequence: TGCAGCGTTCTAGAGAGAGAGACCCAGTACTTC.

The V call is TRBV10-3, the J call TRBJ2-1; 11 bases are shared with TRBD2. The CDR3 covers 18 residues. V dropped 2 bases and J dropped 5; count of bases not matched to a gene: 11. Germline CDR1 is ENHRY and CDR2 is SYGVKD. The CDR3: CAISETSFGLAGDNEQFF. The CDR3 DNA is TGTGCCATCAGTGAGACGTCCTTCGGACTAGCGGGCGACAATGAGCAGTTCTTC.

This clone occurred once. A far larger clone is a single base away, which makes a read error likely. The V gene is TRBV2, the J gene TRBJ2-3; D gene ambiguous. V lost 6 bases and J lost 2, with 3 bases in between. The CDR3 has 11 amino acids. Germline V gene sequence: CDR1 SNHLY, CDR2 FYNNEI. As DNA, the CDR3 is TGTGCCAGCAGCTTCACAGATACGCAGTATTTT. Protein product: CASSFTDTQYF.

The chain joins TRBV19 to TRBJ2-1, with 7 bases that match TRBD1. The V segment lost 4 bases and the J segment 9 bases; nucleotides outside the gene matches: 9. The CDR3 runs 14 residues. Looked up from germline, CDR1 is LNHDA and CDR2 is SQIVND (reference sequence). CDR3 in amino acids: CASSRGDSKVEQFF. CDR3 sequence (DNA): TGTGCCAGTAGTAGAGGGGACAGCAAAGTTGAGCAGTTCTTC.

The chain has TRBV19 and TRBJ1-1; 7 bases are a match to TRBD1. Germline V gene data show CDR1 as LNHDA and CDR2 as SQIVND (reference sequence). V shed 5 bases and J 0 bases; nucleotides not matched to a gene: 6. The length of the CDR3 is 15 residues. The CDR3 DNA sequence: TGTGCCAGTAGTTCACGGACAGGCATGAACACTGAAGCTTTCTTT. Translated, it gives CASSSRTGMNTEAFF.

The genes are TRBV2 and TRBJ2-2; 8 bases are a match to TRBD2. Germline trimming cut 4 bases from V and 3 bases from J; bases unmatched to any gene: 4. CDR1 and CDR2 (germline): SNHLY, FYNNEI. The CDR3 spans 15 residues. The DNA of the CDR3 is TGTGCCAGCAGTGTAGCGGGACTAGACACCGGGGAGCTGTTTTTT. Its translation is CASSVAGLDTGELFF.

This clone was observed a handful of times. CDR3: CASSYSTGTEETQYF. The CDR3 coding sequence is TGTGCCAGCAGTTACTCAACCGGGACAGAAGAGACCCAGTACTTC. The chain uses TRBV6-5 and TRBJ2-5, with 7 bases lining up with TRBD1. Germline-derived CDR1 and CDR2 are MNHEY and SVGAGI. V trimming: 0 bases; J trimming: 3 bases; junction bases outside the gene matches: 4. The CDR3 runs to 15 residues.

The V call is TRBV5-1, the J call TRBJ2-1, with 7 bases aligning to TRBD2. Germline values: CDR1 SGHRS, CDR2 YFSETQ. The CDR3 consists of 16 residues. Trimming took 1 base from V and 8 from J; bases not matched to a gene: 12. DNA of the CDR3: TGCGCCAGCAGCTTGTGGATAGCGGGCCAAGGGGATGAGCAGTTCTTC. Protein product: CASSLWIAGQGDEQFF.

This clone was observed a handful of times. CDR3 coding DNA: TGTGCCACCAGCAGAGACTCGTCGGCTAGCGGGCACTCCTACGAGCAGTACTTC. It codes for CATSRDSSASGHSYEQYF. V usage is TRBV15 and J usage is TRBJ2-7; 8 bases line up with TRBD2. The CDR3 length is 18 residues. The trim removed 0 bases at V and 0 bases at J, leaving 10 bases unmatched. The germline V gene encodes CDR1 LNHNV and CDR2 YYDKDF (reference sequence).

This rearrangement joins TRBV6-5 to TRBJ2-1; 12 bases map to TRBD2. The CDR3 consists of 15 residues. V lost 6 bases to trimming and J lost 4 bases; unmatched junction nucleotides: 4. CDR1 MNHEY and CDR2 SVGAGI come from the germline V gene. CDR3: CASSQLAGGYNEQFF. As DNA, the CDR3 is TGTGCCAGCAGCCAACTAGCGGGAGGTTACAATGAGCAGTTCTTC.

J is TRBJ1-1 and V is TRBV5-5; 8 bases are a match to TRBD1. CDR3 length equals 15 residues. V shed 2 bases, J shed 6 bases, and the junction held 9 bases outside the gene matches. Germline values: CDR1 SGHKS, CDR2 YYEKEE (reference sequence). The CDR3 spells CASSFQNRDRSEAFF. In DNA form, the CDR3 reads TGTGCCAGCAGCTTTCAAAATCGGGACAGGTCTGAAGCTTTCTTT.

The chain couples TRBV14 to TRBJ1-2; D perhaps matches TRBD1 (5 bases). The CDR3 covers 13 residues. Germline V gives CDR1 SGHDN, CDR2 FVKESK. The ends were cut back, 1 base at V and 4 bases at J, with 7 bases in the middle. The CDR3 sequence: CASSQAGSYGYTF. CDR3 DNA sequence: TGTGCCAGCAGCCAAGCAGGGTCCTATGGCTACACCTTC.

The chain links TRBV27 to TRBJ1-2, with D possibly being TRBD1 (5 bases). Per germline, CDR1 MNHEY and CDR2 SMNVEV (reference sequence). The CDR3 is made up of 15 amino acids. Between the trimmed V and J ends, which lost 5 bases and 0 bases, there was a span of 13 bases. This chain's CDR3 is CASSPATASNYGYTF. The CDR3 DNA follows: TGTGCCAGCAGTCCAGCGACAGCTTCTAACTATGGCTACACCTTC.

The V gene is TRBV27, the J gene TRBJ1-1; 9 bases line up with TRBD1. The CDR3 extends over 16 amino acids. J lost 4 bases, V lost 4 bases, and 10 bases had no gene match. Germline V gene lookup returns CDR1 MNHEY and CDR2 SMNVEV (reference sequence). CDR3 coding DNA: TGTGCCAGCAGTTCCCCATCCCGACAGGGGGTCACTGAAGCTTTCTTT. Amino acid sequence: CASSSPSRQGVTEAFF.

CDR3 amino acids: CASSRGRRGMSNQPQHF. The CDR3 coding sequence is TGCGCCAGCAGTCGGGGACGGCGGGGTATGAGCAATCAGCCCCAGCATTTT. This chain links TRBV23-1 with TRBJ1-5; D perhaps matches TRBD1 (5 bases). TRBV23-1 falls under the ORF class, with uncertain function. Trimming left V 4 bases short and J 1 base short, with 17 bases between. The CDR3 has 17 residues.

This sequence joins TRBV28 and TRBJ2-7; TRBD2 might be the D (5 bases). The CDR3 covers 16 residues. V was trimmed by 5 bases and J by 1 base, leaving 18 bases between them. The germline gives CDR1 MDHEN, CDR2 SYDVKM. The CDR3 reads CASSPPGARGSYEQYF. The CDR3 DNA reads as TGTGCCAGCAGTCCTCCGGGTGCTAGAGGGTCCTACGAGCAGTACTTC.

The V call is TRBV19, the J call TRBJ2-7; 10 bases line up with TRBD1. CDR1 and CDR2 from the germline V gene are LNHDA and SQIVND (reference sequence). V trimming: 5 bases; J trimming: 3 bases; junction bases outside the gene matches: 10. The CDR3 covers 16 residues. In DNA form, the CDR3 reads TGTGCCAGTAGTCCTCTTCTCGGGACAGGGGTCTACGAGCAGTACTTC. Amino acid sequence: CASSPLLGTGVYEQYF.

The genes are TRBV19 and TRBJ2-1, with 7 bases matching TRBD2. The CDR3 is made up of 13 amino acids. V lost 4 bases and J lost 8; bases outside the gene matches: 5. Germline-derived CDR1 and CDR2 are LNHDA and SQIVND (reference sequence). DNA for the CDR3: TGTGCCAGTAGTAAAGGCGGGAGAGATGAGCAGTTCTTC. This translates into CASSKGGRDEQFF.

As DNA, the CDR3 is TGTGCCAGCAGGAGACAGGGGGCAGGCAACGAGCAGTACTTC. Translating gives CASRRQGAGNEQYF. This rearrangement joins TRBV6-1 to TRBJ2-5; 10 bases align to TRBD1. The end of the DNA is better explained by TRBJ2-7, so the J call may be wrong. Per germline, CDR1 MNHNS and CDR2 SASEGT. The CDR3 contains 14 residues.

This chain uses TRBV27 with TRBJ2-1; no clear D. V was shortened by 0 bases and J by 9 bases, with 9 bases between the two germline ends. This CDR3 contains 13 residues. Germline values: CDR1 MNHEY, CDR2 SMNVEV (reference sequence). The CDR3 here is CASSLSPSGEQFF. For the CDR3, the DNA is TGTGCCAGCAGTTTATCGCCCTCCGGTGAGCAGTTCTTC.